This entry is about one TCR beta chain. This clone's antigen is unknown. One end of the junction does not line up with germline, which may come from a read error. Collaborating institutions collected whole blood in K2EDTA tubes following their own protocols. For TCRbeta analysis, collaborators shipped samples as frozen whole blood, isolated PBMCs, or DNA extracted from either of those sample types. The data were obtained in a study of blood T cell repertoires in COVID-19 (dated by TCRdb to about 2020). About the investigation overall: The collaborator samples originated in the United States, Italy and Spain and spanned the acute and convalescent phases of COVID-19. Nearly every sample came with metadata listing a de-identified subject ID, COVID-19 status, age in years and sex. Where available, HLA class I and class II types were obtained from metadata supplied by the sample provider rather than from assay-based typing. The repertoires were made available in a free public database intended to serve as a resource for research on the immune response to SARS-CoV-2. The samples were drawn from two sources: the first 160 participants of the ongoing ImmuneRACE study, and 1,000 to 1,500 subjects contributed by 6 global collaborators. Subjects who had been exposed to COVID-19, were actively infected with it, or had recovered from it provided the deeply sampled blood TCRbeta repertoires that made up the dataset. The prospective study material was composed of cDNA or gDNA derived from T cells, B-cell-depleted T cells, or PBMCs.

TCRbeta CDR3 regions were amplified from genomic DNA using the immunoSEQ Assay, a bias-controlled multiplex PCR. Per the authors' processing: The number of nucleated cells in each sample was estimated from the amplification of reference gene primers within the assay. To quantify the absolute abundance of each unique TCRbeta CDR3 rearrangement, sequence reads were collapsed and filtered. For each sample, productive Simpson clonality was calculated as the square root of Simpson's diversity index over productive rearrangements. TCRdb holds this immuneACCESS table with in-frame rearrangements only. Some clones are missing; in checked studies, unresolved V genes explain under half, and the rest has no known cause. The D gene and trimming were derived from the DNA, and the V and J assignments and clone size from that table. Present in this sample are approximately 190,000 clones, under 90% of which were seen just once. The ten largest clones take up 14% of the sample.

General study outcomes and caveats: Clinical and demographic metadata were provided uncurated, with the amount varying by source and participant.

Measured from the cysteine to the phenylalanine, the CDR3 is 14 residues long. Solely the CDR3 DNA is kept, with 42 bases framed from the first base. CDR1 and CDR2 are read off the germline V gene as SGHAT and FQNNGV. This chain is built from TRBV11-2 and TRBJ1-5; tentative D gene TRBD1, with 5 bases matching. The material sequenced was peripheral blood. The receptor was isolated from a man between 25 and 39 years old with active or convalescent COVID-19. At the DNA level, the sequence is TGTGCCAGCAGCAGAGGTAGGGGATATCACCCCCAGCATTTT. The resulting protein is CASSRGRGYHPQHF.